These 22 T cell receptor beta chains came from one sample sequenced in a study of cytomegalovirus exposure and HLA in healthy donors. PCR was performed using 60 Vbeta and 13 Jbeta primers. Method: immunoSEQ multiplex PCR; TCRdb's copy keeps in-frame clones and lacks some. The table records 90,000 or so clones, 75% to 85% of them present only once. What was sequenced was PBMCs. The source is a middle-aged man in good health and CMV-seropositive.

The rearrangement joins TRBV6-5 to TRBJ2-5; possible D gene TRBD2, 6 bases. CDR1 is MNHEY, CDR2 SVGAGI, per germline. This CDR3 is 15 amino acids long. Deletions cut 7 bases from V and 5 bases from J, with 20 bases between. The CDR3 DNA is TGTGCCAGCATTTTATGGGCGGGATTAGTTGAGACCCAGTACTTC. It yields the protein CASILWAGLVETQYF.

The gene calls are TRBV13 and TRBJ1-6; D gene ambiguous. There are 13 residues in the CDR3. The germline V gene has CDR1 PRHDT and CDR2 FYEKMQ (reference sequence). V lost 0 bases to trimming and J lost 6 bases, with 3 bases between them. The CDR3 protein is CASSLGRNSPLHF. As DNA, the CDR3 is TGTGCCAGCAGCTTAGGCCGTAATTCACCCCTCCACTTT.

V gene TRBV10-3 combines with J gene TRBJ2-7; 7 nucleotides align to TRBD2. Germline assignment: CDR1 ENHRY and CDR2 SYGVKD. V lost 4 bases, J lost 6 bases, and 0 bases stayed unmatched. CDR3 length: 11 amino acids. The CDR3 loop is CAISASGEQYF. In nucleotides, the CDR3 is TGTGCCATCAGTGCTAGCGGCGAGCAGTACTTC.

The chain has TRBV18 and TRBJ1-3, with D unclear. Trimming cost V 3 bases and J 8 bases, with 23 bases left between them. Germline CDR1 reads KGHSH; CDR2 reads LQKENI. The length of the CDR3 is 17 residues. The CDR3 DNA follows: TGTGCCAGCTCACCGCCGGGAACTGAGCCCTACATCGACACCATATATTTT. Translated: CASSPPGTEPYIDTIYF.

The chain has TRBV6-6 and TRBJ2-5; TRBD1 is a possible D gene (6 bases). Trimming left V 7 bases short and J 4 bases short, with 10 bases between. Germline values: CDR1 MNHNY, CDR2 SVGAGI (reference sequence). The length of the CDR3 is 12 residues. DNA for the CDR3: TGTGCCAGCAATCAGGGGCGAGAGACCCAGTACTTC. Its translation is CASNQGRETQYF.

This clone was counted a few times. This chain connects TRBV27 to TRBJ1-1, with a tentative D call TRBD1 (5 bases). The CDR3 contains 14 residues. The V and J ends lost 6 bases and 1 base respectively, with 12 bases between them. From germline, CDR1 is MNHEY and CDR2 SMNVEV (reference sequence). DNA for the CDR3: TGTGCCAGCAGCTGGAGGGGAGGGAACACTGAAGCTTTCTTT. It specifies CASSWRGGNTEAFF.

This clone came up once. This chain links TRBV19 with TRBJ1-4; D unresolved. The CDR3 spans 14 residues. CDR1 is LNHDA, CDR2 SQIVND, per germline (reference sequence). V lost 7 bases to trimming and J lost 2 bases, with 11 bases between them. CDR3 DNA sequence: TGTGCCAGTAACTTGAGAGGGACTAATGAAAAACTGTTTTTT. Translated, it gives CASNLRGTNEKLFF.

The V call is TRBV11-2, the J call TRBJ2-5; D is possibly TRBD2 (6 bases). From germline, CDR1 is SGHAT and CDR2 FQNNGV. This CDR3 comprises 16 residues. V was cut by 5 bases and J by 7 bases, with 23 bases left in between. This CDR3 reads CASSASRTKERGTQYF. The CDR3 bases are TGTGCCAGCAGCGCCAGTCGGACTAAAGAACGGGGGACCCAGTACTTC.

This chain connects TRBV6-1 to TRBJ2-2; 7 nucleotides line up with TRBD1. The CDR3 covers 13 residues. Losses at the gene ends were 4 bases for V and 10 bases for J; bases not matched to a gene: 6. The germline V gene encodes CDR1 MNHNS and CDR2 SASEGT. The CDR3 region is CASSVDRSVELFF. The CDR3 DNA reads TGTGCCAGCAGTGTGGACAGGTCCGTGGAGCTGTTTTTT.

Notes on this clone: The junction and the germline gene differ at one end; a read error may be behind it. J is TRBJ2-2 and V is TRBV7-9; 10 bases fit TRBD2. The CDR3 consists of 15 residues. Germline values: CDR1 SEHNR, CDR2 FQNEAQ (reference sequence). This CDR3 reads CSSSLASGSTGELFF. The CDR3 DNA sequence: TGTTCCAGCAGCTTAGCTAGCGGGAGCACCGGGGAGCTGTTTTTT. Variable domain in full (rest from reference TRBV7-9 and TRBJ2-2): DTGVSQNPRHKITKRGQNVTFRCDPISEHNRLYWYRQTLGQGPEFLTYFQNEAQLEKSRLLSDRFSAERPKGSFSTLEIQRTEQGDSAMYLCSSSLASGSTGELFFGEGSRLTVL.

This rearrangement joins TRBV7-9 to TRBJ1-1, with D unresolved. The V end was cut by 2 bases, the J end by 4 bases, with 14 bases between. The CDR3 is 15 residues long. Germline V gene data show CDR1 as SEHNR and CDR2 as FQNEAQ (reference sequence). This CDR3 is CASSLSAGVGTEAFF. CDR3 nucleotide sequence: TGTGCCAGCAGCTTATCGGCGGGCGTGGGCACTGAAGCTTTCTTT.

The chain employs TRBV30 and TRBJ2-1; 13 positions match TRBD2. The CDR3 spans 14 residues. Germline V CDR1 and CDR2: GTSNPN, SVGIG (reference sequence). V lost 5 bases to trimming and J lost 7 bases; unmatched junction nucleotides: 5. CDR3 sequence reads: CAWSGLAGTNEQFF. The CDR3 DNA sequence: TGTGCCTGGTCGGGACTAGCGGGAACAAATGAGCAGTTCTTC. Using reference TRBV30 and TRBJ2-1 for the parts outside the CDR3, the full variable domain is SQTIHQWPATLVQPVGSPLSLECTVEGTSNPNLYWYRQAAGRGLQLLFYSVGIGQISSEVPQNLSASRPQDRQFILSSKKLLLSDSGFYLCAWSGLAGTNEQFFGPGTRLTVL.

This chain connects TRBV7-6 to TRBJ2-1, with TRBD2 identical over 12 bases. Germline loops: CDR1 SGHVS, CDR2 FNYEAQ. This CDR3 contains 16 residues. V dropped 4 bases and J dropped 2; count of bases not matched to a gene: 3. The CDR3 sequence is CASSSPSGRAYNEQFF. The CDR3 DNA sequence: TGTGCCAGCAGCTCCCCTAGCGGGAGGGCCTACAATGAGCAGTTCTTC.

The chain uses TRBV7-2 and TRBJ2-7, with 7 bases fitting TRBD1. From germline, CDR1 is SGHTA and CDR2 FQGNSA. V shed 6 bases and J 0 bases; nucleotides not matched to a gene: 5. The CDR3 spans 14 residues. The CDR3 DNA follows: TGTGCCAGCAGTTGGGGACAGACCTCCTACGAGCAGTACTTC. Encoded protein: CASSWGQTSYEQYF.

As concerns this clone: This likely came from a read error, as a far larger clone is one base away. J is TRBJ2-7 and V is TRBV5-4; the D gene is possibly TRBD2 (7 bases). The J call may be wrong; the DNA end is better matched by TRBJ2-1. The CDR3 covers 16 residues. Germline assignment: CDR1 SGHNT and CDR2 YYREEE (reference sequence). DNA of the CDR3: TGTGCCAGCAGCTCGGGGCGGGGGCTAGCGGTCAATGAGCAGTTCTTC. Its translation: CASSSGRGLAVNEQFF.

On this clone: At one boundary the junction diverges from the germline segment, which might be a read error. The genes are TRBV4-1 and TRBJ1-5; possibly TRBD1 for D (5 bases). The CDR3 extends over 15 amino acids. Germline V lookup: CDR1 MGHRA, CDR2 YSYEKL. The CDR3 DNA reads TGTGCCAGCAGCCAAGGGGCACTCGGAAATCAGCCCCAGCATTTT. It codes for CASSQGALGNQPQHF.

The rearrangement joins TRBV5-8 to TRBJ1-1; the match to TRBD1 covers 7 bases. Per germline, CDR1 SGHTS and CDR2 YDEGEE. The CDR3 spans 16 residues. V dropped 5 bases and J dropped 0; count of bases not matched to a gene: 10. In DNA form, the CDR3 reads TGTGCCAGCAGTCGCATTGGGACAGTTTTGAACACTGAAGCTTTCTTT. Translated, it gives CASSRIGTVLNTEAFF.

The chain is built from TRBV5-5 and TRBJ2-7; 10 bases align to TRBD2. The CDR3 is made up of 16 amino acids. V lost 0 bases to trimming and J lost 6 bases; unmatched junction nucleotides: 9. CDR1 and CDR2 from the germline V gene are SGHKS and YYEKEE (reference sequence). This chain's CDR3 is CASSLVGTSESGEQYF. The CDR3 coding sequence is TGTGCCAGCAGCTTGGTTGGGACTAGCGAGTCGGGCGAGCAGTACTTC.

About this clone: A read error may account for a junction end that differs from germline. The CDR3 loop reads CSSSPGGGGYTF. The DNA of the CDR3 is TGTTCCAGCAGCCCCGGGGGGGGTGGCTACACCTTC. The V gene is TRBV7-9, the J gene TRBJ1-2, with a weak D call TRBD1 (5 bases). CDR1 and CDR2 (germline): SEHNR, FQNEAQ (reference sequence). The length of the CDR3 is 12 residues. Supplemented by reference TRBV7-9 and TRBJ1-2, the full variable domain reads DTGVSQNPRHKITKRGQNVTFRCDPISEHNRLYWYRQTLGQGPEFLTYFQNEAQLEKSRLLSDRFSAERPKGSFSTLEIQRTEQGDSAMYLCSSSPGGGGYTFGSGTRLTVV.

The chain's CDR3 is CASSLTGTGGETQYF. The DNA for the CDR3 is TGTGCCAGCAGCTTAACCGGGACAGGGGGAGAGACCCAGTACTTC. The J gene is TRBJ2-5, the V gene TRBV7-3; 11 positions match TRBD1. V was pared by 0 bases and J by 4 bases, with 1 base of the junction left unmatched. Per germline, CDR1 SGHTA and CDR2 FQGTGA. The CDR3 loop spans 15 amino acids.

V is TRBV18 and J is TRBJ2-7; 8 bases fit TRBD2. The CDR3 is 14 amino acids. CDR1 and CDR2 from the germline V gene are KGHSH and LQKENI. With V trimmed by 0 bases and J by 11 bases, 9 bases remained unmatched. The CDR3 coding sequence is TGTGCCAGCTCACCACCGGTACTAGCGGTAAGGAAGTACTTC. This codes for CASSPPVLAVRKYF.

V is TRBV6-5 and J is TRBJ2-1; no clear D. Germline CDR1 reads MNHEY; CDR2 reads SVGAGI. The CDR3 spans 14 residues. Trimming took 0 bases from V and 9 from J, leaving 12 bases between them. CDR3 coding DNA: TGTGCCAGCAGTTACTCGAGATCCCGTCCTGAGCAGTTCTTC. Its protein product is CASSYSRSRPEQFF.